These 23 T cell receptor beta chains were all obtained from the same sample, sequenced in a study of shared clonotypes between healthy human individuals. TCRdb's copy holds only in-frame clones and misses some; the assay was immunoSEQ multiplex PCR. In the table there are approximately 2.5 million clones, 93% of which are singletons. The sample consisted of naive CD4+ T cells from PBMCs. Subset of the sample: CD45RA+ positively selected. Source of these receptors: a man younger than 35 in good health. Some clones in this sample may be carry-over from other donors' samples.

The chain's CDR3 is CATSSGVNYGYTF. The CDR3 region has the DNA TGTGCCACCAGCTCAGGGGTCAACTATGGCTACACCTTC. The chain couples TRBV15 to TRBJ1-2; a weak D match, TRBD1 (6 bases). CDR1 and CDR2 (germline): LNHNV, YYDKDF (reference sequence). The length of the CDR3 is 13 residues. V was pared by 5 bases and J by 2 bases, with 9 bases between.

The chain has TRBV2 and TRBJ2-3; tentatively, D is TRBD1 or TRBD2 (5 bases each). The V gene lost 5 bases and the J gene lost 4 bases, with 22 bases spanning the gap. The CDR3 loop spans 17 amino acids. Germline V gives CDR1 SNHLY, CDR2 FYNNEI. The CDR3 reads CASSYVPGARAADTQYF. CDR3 nucleotide sequence: TGTGCCAGCAGTTACGTTCCCGGGGCAAGAGCTGCAGATACGCAGTATTTT.

V gene TRBV4-3 combines with J gene TRBJ2-7; 11 nucleotides line up with TRBD1. This CDR3 contains 15 residues. The V gene end was trimmed by 2 bases and the J gene end by 5 bases; junction bases not matched to a gene: 5. Germline V lookup: CDR1 LGHNA, CDR2 YSLEER. The DNA of the CDR3 is TGCGCCAGCAGCCAACTCTGGGACAGGGGGGACGAGCAGTACTTC. Amino acids: CASSQLWDRGDEQYF.

This clone appeared once. Other DNA sequences in this sample translate to the same CDR3. The rearrangement joins TRBV18 to TRBJ2-5; 11 nucleotides match TRBD2. J gave up 5 bases and V 1 base, and 0 bases lay outside the gene matches. CDR1 is KGHSH and CDR2 is LQKENI in the germline V gene. This CDR3 is built from 14 residues. The DNA of the CDR3 is TGTGCCAGCTCACCACTAGCGGGAGGGGAGACCCAGTACTTC. Translation gives CASSPLAGGETQYF.

This chain joins TRBV28 and TRBJ2-3; 8 bases fit TRBD1. This CDR3 has 17 residues. Germline V lookup: CDR1 MDHEN, CDR2 SYDVKM. Trimming at V came to 4 bases and at J to 0 bases, leaving 9 bases not matched to a gene. CDR3 bases: TGTGCCAGCAGTTGGACGGCGGACAGGGAGAGCACAGATACGCAGTATTTT. Residues: CASSWTADRESTDTQYF.

The chain is built from TRBV6-5 and TRBJ2-2; the match to TRBD1 covers 8 bases. V lost 1 base, J lost 7 bases, and 8 bases stayed unmatched. Germline V CDR1 and CDR2: MNHEY, SVGAGI. This CDR3 contains 16 residues. The CDR3, as DNA: TGTGCCAGCAGTTACTTGGCAGGGGGCGCCGGCGGGGAGCTGTTTTTT. Its protein is CASSYLAGGAGGELFF.

The V call is TRBV28, the J call TRBJ1-1; 7 bases match TRBD1. The CDR3 totals 15 residues. Trimming took 3 bases from V and 4 from J; bases not matched to a gene: 8. Per the germline V gene, CDR1 is MDHEN and CDR2 is SYDVKM. The CDR3, as DNA: TGTGCCAGCAGTTTCTCGAGGGGGCGAGGCACTGAAGCTTTCTTT. It is translated as CASSFSRGRGTEAFF.

The sample holds one count of this clone. The V gene is TRBV27, the J gene TRBJ2-1; perhaps D is TRBD1 or TRBD2 (5 bases each). V was cut by 1 base and J by 7 bases, with 8 bases left in between. Germline V gives CDR1 MNHEY, CDR2 SMNVEV (reference sequence). This CDR3 is 13 amino acids long. The CDR3 is CASSLWGKNEQFF. The CDR3 coding sequence is TGTGCCAGCAGTTTATGGGGGAAGAATGAGCAGTTCTTC.

The chain is built from TRBV5-8 and TRBJ2-3; 11 bases fit TRBD2. The CDR3 is 17 residues long. Germline CDR1 and CDR2: SGHTS and YDEGEE. The trim removed 4 bases at V and 4 bases at J, leaving 11 bases unmatched. Here the CDR3 reads CASSSGVLAGEADTQYF. In DNA form, the CDR3 reads TGTGCCAGCAGCAGCGGGGTACTAGCGGGAGAGGCAGATACGCAGTATTTT.

This clone was counted only a few times. The chain uses TRBV2 and TRBJ2-7, with a possible D match to TRBD1 (5 bases). Germline CDR1 SNHLY, CDR2 FYNNEI. This CDR3 has 13 amino acids. Trimming pared 4 bases from V and 4 bases from J, leaving 11 bases between. CDR3 DNA sequence: TGTGCCAGCAGTGCAAACAGGAATTACGAGCAGTACTTC. This encodes CASSANRNYEQYF.

The chain employs TRBV5-5 and TRBJ1-1, with 8 bases aligning to TRBD1. CDR1 is SGHKS, CDR2 YYEKEE, per germline (reference sequence). V was clipped by 0 bases and J by 1 base; unmatched bases: 5. CDR3 length equals 16 residues. The CDR3 sequence is CASSLGWDRWNTEAFF. DNA of the CDR3: TGTGCCAGCAGCTTGGGATGGGACAGGTGGAACACTGAAGCTTTCTTT.

The genes are TRBV15 and TRBJ1-2, with D perhaps TRBD1 (5 bases). This CDR3 is built from 16 residues. CDR1 is LNHNV and CDR2 is YYDKDF in the germline V gene (reference sequence). Trimming removed 2 bases from V and 7 bases from J, with 20 bases in between. CDR3 loop: CATSRTAGPRASGYTF. The CDR3 nucleotides read TGTGCCACCAGCAGAACCGCTGGCCCCAGGGCGTCTGGCTACACCTTC. Full variable domain (missing parts from reference TRBV15 and TRBJ1-2): DAMVIQNPRYQVTQFGKPVTLSCSQTLNHNVMYWYQQKSSQAPKLLFHYYDKDFNNEADTPDNFQSRRPNTSFCFLDIRSPGLGDTAMYLCATSRTAGPRASGYTFGSGTRLTVV.

Comments on this clone: An end of the junction does not agree with germline; a read error may underlie this. This chain uses TRBV5-1 with TRBJ2-7; D may be TRBD2 (5 bases). CDR3 length: 17 amino acids. Per germline, CDR1 SGHRS and CDR2 YFSETQ. The CDR3, as DNA: TGCGCCAGCAGCTTGGAAAGCGGCGAGTGGATCTCCCACGAGCAGTACTTC. This sequence encodes CASSLESGEWISHEQYF.

The J gene is TRBJ2-1, the V gene TRBV4-2; tentative D call: TRBD2 (6 bases). V lost 1 base and J lost 0, with 7 bases in between. Germline V CDR1 and CDR2: LGHNA, YNFKEQ. The CDR3 sequence is 15 residues long. The CDR3 is CASSQVGSSYNEQFF. CDR3 in DNA: TGTGCCAGCAGCCAAGTCGGGAGCTCCTACAATGAGCAGTTCTTC.

The chain is built from TRBV5-4 and TRBJ2-7; maybe TRBD2 (6 bases). Trimming shortened V by 4 bases and J by 2 bases, and 16 bases separated the two germline ends. CDR1 is SGHNT and CDR2 is YYREEE in the germline V gene (reference sequence). This CDR3 is built from 15 residues. The CDR3 region is CASSQSGRQTYEQYF. The CDR3 DNA is TGTGCCAGCAGCCAGAGCGGGCGACAGACCTACGAGCAGTACTTC.

This rearrangement joins TRBV5-1 to TRBJ2-7; possible D gene TRBD1, 5 bases. V dropped 1 base and J dropped 1 base, with 9 bases sitting between them. The germline CDR1 and CDR2 sequences are SGHRS and YFSETQ. This CDR3 spans 14 amino acids. The CDR3 loop reads CASSLTRQSYEQYF. DNA for the CDR3: TGCGCCAGCAGCTTGACCCGACAGTCCTACGAGCAGTACTTC.

The rearrangement uses TRBV4-2 and TRBJ1-3; D is unclear. The germline CDR1 and CDR2 sequences are LGHNA and YNFKEQ. Trimming removed 1 base from V and 1 base from J, with 11 bases in between. CDR3 length: 16 amino acids. CDR3: CASSQVLFSSGNTIYF. DNA of the CDR3: TGTGCCAGCAGCCAAGTTTTGTTTTCTTCTGGAAACACCATATATTTT.

V is TRBV6-1 and J is TRBJ2-3; TRBD1 might be the D (5 bases). The V end was cut by 4 bases, the J end by 2 bases, with 10 bases between. Germline V CDR1 and CDR2: MNHNS, SASEGT. CDR3 size: 14 residues. CDR3 residues: CASSGRADTDTQYF. CDR3 in DNA: TGTGCCAGCAGTGGCAGGGCCGACACAGATACGCAGTATTTT.

This chain uses TRBV28 with TRBJ2-1; 7 nucleotides agree with TRBD2. Germline trimming cut 2 bases from V and 2 bases from J; bases unmatched to any gene: 9. CDR1 and CDR2 (germline): MDHEN, SYDVKM. The CDR3 is 17 residues long. As DNA, the CDR3 is TGTGCCAGCAGTTTAGGAGCAGCGGGACTGCCCTACAATGAGCAGTTCTTC. Protein: CASSLGAAGLPYNEQFF.

In the case of this clone: The same CDR3 arises from other DNA sequences in this sample as well. The rearrangement uses TRBV7-6 and TRBJ2-2; unclear D gene. Trimming took 0 bases from V and 8 from J, leaving 1 base between them. Per germline, CDR1 SGHVS and CDR2 FNYEAQ. The CDR3 consists of 11 residues. The DNA for the CDR3 is TGTGCCAGCAGCTTAGCAGGGGAGCTGTTTTTT. It codes for CASSLAGELFF.

This chain joins TRBV6-5 and TRBJ2-5; 8 positions agree with TRBD2. With V trimmed by 5 bases and J by 3 bases, 5 bases remained unmatched. The CDR3 length is 14 residues. From germline, CDR1 is MNHEY and CDR2 SVGAGI. The CDR3 DNA follows: TGTGCCAGCAGTCCTTTAGCGGGAAAAGAGACCCAGTACTTC. Translated, it gives CASSPLAGKETQYF.

V gene TRBV19 combines with J gene TRBJ2-6, with unresolved D. Germline V lookup: CDR1 LNHDA, CDR2 SQIVND (reference sequence). The CDR3 length is 18 residues. The germline V and J ends were trimmed by 3 bases and 1 base, with 16 bases remaining between them. In DNA form, the CDR3 reads TGTGCCAGTAGTATTCAAGGCCGCCTGGAGTCTGGGGCCAACGTCCTGACTTTC. It yields the protein CASSIQGRLESGANVLTF.

V is TRBV30 and J is TRBJ2-1; 10 bases match TRBD2. The germline CDR1 and CDR2 sequences are GTSNPN and SVGIG (reference sequence). This CDR3 contains 19 residues. Trimming removed 8 bases from V and 8 bases from J; junction bases left unmatched: 27. The CDR3 loop is CASQTGDLAGGPQEDEQFF. The CDR3, as DNA: TGTGCCAGCCAGACAGGGGACTTAGCGGGAGGCCCCCAGGAGGATGAGCAGTTCTTC.